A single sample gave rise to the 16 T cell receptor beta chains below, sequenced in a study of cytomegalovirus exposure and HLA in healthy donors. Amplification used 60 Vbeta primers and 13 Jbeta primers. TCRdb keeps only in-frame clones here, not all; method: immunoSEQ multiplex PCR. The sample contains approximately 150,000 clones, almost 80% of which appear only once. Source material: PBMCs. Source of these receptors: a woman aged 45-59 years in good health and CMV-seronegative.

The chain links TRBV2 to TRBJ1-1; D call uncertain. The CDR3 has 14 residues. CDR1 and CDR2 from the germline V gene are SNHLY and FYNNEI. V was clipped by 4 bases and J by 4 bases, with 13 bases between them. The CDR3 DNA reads TGTGCCAGCAGTGCGGAGGGAGGGAGCACTGAAGCTTTCTTT. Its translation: CASSAEGGSTEAFF.

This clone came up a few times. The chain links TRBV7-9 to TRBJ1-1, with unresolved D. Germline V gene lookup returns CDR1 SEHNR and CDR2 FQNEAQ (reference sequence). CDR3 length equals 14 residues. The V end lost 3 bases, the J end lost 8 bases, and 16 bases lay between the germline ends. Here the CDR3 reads CASSLQAPREEAFF. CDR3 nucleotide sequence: TGTGCCAGCAGCTTGCAGGCACCTCGTGAGGAAGCTTTCTTT.

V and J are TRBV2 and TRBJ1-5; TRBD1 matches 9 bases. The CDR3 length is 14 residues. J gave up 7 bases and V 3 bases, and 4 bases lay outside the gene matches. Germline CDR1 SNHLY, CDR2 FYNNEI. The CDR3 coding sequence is TGTGCCAGCAGTGAGGGGACAGGGTACCAGCCCCAGCATTTT. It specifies CASSEGTGYQPQHF. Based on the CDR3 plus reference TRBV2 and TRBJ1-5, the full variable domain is EPEVTQTPSHQVTQMGQEVILRCVPISNHLYFYWYRQILGQKVEFLVSFYNNEISEKSEIFDDQFSVERPDGSNFTLKIRSTKLEDSAMYFCASSEGTGYQPQHFGDGTRLSIL.

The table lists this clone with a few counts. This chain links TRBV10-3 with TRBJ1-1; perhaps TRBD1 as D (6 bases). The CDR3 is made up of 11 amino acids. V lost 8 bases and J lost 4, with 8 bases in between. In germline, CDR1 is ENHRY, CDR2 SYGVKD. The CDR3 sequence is CAIEGGTEAFF. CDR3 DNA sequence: TGTGCCATCGAAGGGGGCACTGAAGCTTTCTTT.

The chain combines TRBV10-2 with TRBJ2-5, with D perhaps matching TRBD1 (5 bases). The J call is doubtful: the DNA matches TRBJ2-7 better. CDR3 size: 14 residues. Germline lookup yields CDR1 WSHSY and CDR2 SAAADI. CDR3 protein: CASIGQPISYEQYF. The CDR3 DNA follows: TGCGCCAGCATTGGACAACCCATCTCCTACGAGCAGTACTTC.

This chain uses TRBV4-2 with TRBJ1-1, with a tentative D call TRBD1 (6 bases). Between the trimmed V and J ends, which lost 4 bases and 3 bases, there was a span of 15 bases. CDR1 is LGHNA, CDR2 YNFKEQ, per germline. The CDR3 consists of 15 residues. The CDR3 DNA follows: TGTGCCAGCAGCCGCAACGGACAGCCTGACACTGAAGCTTTCTTT. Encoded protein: CASSRNGQPDTEAFF.

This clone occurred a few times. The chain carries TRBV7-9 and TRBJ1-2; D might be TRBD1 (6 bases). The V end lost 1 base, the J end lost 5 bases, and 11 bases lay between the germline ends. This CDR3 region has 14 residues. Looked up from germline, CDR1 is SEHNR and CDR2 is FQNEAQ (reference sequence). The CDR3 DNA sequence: TGTGCCAGCAGCTTAGGTAGGACAGTGTATGGCTACACCTTC. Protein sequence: CASSLGRTVYGYTF.

The CDR3 sequence: CASSQGHTSGGTTYEQYF. The CDR3 DNA reads TGCGCCAGCAGCCAAGGGCATACTAGCGGGGGTACCACCTACGAGCAGTACTTC. The chain employs TRBV4-3 and TRBJ2-7, with 11 bases fitting TRBD2. The CDR3 consists of 18 residues. Per germline, CDR1 LGHNA and CDR2 YSLEER. With 1 base clipped from V and 2 bases from J, the junction kept 10 bases outside the gene matches.

The CDR3 region is CASSVNPGLPSANTGELFF. CDR3 nucleotides: TGTGCCAGCAGTGTTAACCCGGGATTACCCTCAGCGAACACCGGGGAGCTGTTTTTT. V usage is TRBV2 and J usage is TRBJ2-2; maybe TRBD2 (5 bases). Trimming removed 4 bases from V and 0 bases from J, with 21 bases in between. This CDR3 contains 19 residues. Germline CDR1 and CDR2: SNHLY and FYNNEI.

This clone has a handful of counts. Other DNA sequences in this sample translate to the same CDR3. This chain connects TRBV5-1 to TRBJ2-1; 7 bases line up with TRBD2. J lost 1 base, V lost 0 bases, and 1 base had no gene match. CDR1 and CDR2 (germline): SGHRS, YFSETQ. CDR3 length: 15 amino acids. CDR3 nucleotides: TGCGCCAGCAGCTTGGGGGAGGGATCCTACAATGAGCAGTTCTTC. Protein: CASSLGEGSYNEQFF.

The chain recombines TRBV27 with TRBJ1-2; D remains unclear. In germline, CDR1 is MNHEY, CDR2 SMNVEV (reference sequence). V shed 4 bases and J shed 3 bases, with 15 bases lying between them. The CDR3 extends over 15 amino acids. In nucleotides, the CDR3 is TGTGCCAGCAGTTGGACGGGGATGGCTCACTATGGCTACACCTTC. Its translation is CASSWTGMAHYGYTF.

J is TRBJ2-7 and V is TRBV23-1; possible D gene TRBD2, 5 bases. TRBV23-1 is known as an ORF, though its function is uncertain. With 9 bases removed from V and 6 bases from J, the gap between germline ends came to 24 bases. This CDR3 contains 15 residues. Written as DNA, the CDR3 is TGCGCCAGTGCTTCGGACTGTTTGACTCCTCGCGAGCAGTACTTC. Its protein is CASASDCLTPREQYF.

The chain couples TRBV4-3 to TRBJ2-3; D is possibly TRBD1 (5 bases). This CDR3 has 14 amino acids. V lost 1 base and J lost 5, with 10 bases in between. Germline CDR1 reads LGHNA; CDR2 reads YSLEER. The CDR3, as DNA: TGCGCCAGCAGCCAAGGGGGCAGGATAGATACGCAGTATTTT. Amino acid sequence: CASSQGGRIDTQYF.

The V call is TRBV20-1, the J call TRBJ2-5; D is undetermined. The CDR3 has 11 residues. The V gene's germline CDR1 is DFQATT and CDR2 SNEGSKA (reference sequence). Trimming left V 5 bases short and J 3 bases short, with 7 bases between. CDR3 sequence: CSADWKETQYF. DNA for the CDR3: TGCAGTGCTGACTGGAAAGAGACCCAGTACTTC.

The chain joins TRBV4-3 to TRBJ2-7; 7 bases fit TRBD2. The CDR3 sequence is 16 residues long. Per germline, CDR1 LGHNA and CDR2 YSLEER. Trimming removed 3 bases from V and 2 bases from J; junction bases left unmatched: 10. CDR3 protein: CASSQSWGGTTYEQYF. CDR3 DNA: TGCGCCAGCAGCCAGTCTTGGGGGGGGACCACCTACGAGCAGTACTTC.

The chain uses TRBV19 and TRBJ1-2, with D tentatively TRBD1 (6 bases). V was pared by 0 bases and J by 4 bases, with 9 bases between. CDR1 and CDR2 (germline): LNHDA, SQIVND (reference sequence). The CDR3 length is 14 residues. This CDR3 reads CASSIDQGIYGYTF. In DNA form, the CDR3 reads TGTGCCAGTAGTATAGATCAGGGGATCTATGGCTACACCTTC.